This record looks at one T cell receptor beta chain sequence and its context. What it recognizes is unknown. These data come from a study of T cell responses to AZD1222 COVID-19 vaccine. Broader study findings: Nearly half of unique spike-specific TCRs reportedly avoided B.1.351 and B.1.1.7 mutated regions. Just a handful of AZD1222 recipients were seropositive at baseline. It should be noted that donors were predominantly white British and more often female, and clonal diversity was possibly underestimated.

Some clones are missing from TCRdb's copy, which holds only in-frame ones; the method was immunoSEQ multiplex PCR. The sample lists tens of thousands of clones, under 95% occurring once. The starting material was peripheral blood, obtained 28 days after the second AZD1222 dose. This clonotype originated in an adult who received the AZD1222 COVID-19 vaccine.

CDR3 bases: TGTGCCAGCAGCGTAGCGCTAGCTTACAATGAGCAGTTCTTC. Its translation: CASSVALAYNEQFF. The chain recombines TRBV9 with TRBJ2-1, with D possibly matching TRBD2 (5 bases). This CDR3 is 14 amino acids long. V lost 0 bases and J lost 4, with 8 bases in between. Per the germline V gene, CDR1 is SGDLS and CDR2 is YYNGEE.